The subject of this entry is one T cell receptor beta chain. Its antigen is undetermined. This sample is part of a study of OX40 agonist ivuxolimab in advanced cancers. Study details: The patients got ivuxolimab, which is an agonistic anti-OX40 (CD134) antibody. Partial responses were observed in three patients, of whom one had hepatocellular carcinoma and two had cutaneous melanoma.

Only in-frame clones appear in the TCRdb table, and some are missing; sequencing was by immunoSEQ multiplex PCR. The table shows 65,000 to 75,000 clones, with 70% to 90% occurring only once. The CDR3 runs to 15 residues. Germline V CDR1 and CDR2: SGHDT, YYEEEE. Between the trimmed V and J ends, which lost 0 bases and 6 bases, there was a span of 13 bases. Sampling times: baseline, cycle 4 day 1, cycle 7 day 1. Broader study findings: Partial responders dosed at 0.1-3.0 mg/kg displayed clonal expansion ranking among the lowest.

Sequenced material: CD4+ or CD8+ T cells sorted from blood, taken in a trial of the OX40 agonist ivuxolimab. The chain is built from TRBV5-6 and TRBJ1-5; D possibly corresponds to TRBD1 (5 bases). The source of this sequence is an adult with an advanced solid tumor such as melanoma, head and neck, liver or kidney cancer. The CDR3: CASSLGQLFGQPQHF. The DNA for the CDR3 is TGTGCCAGCAGCTTGGGACAGCTTTTTGGTCAGCCCCAGCATTTT.